Each of the 24 T cell receptor beta chains below was sequenced from the same sample in a study of blood T cells in healthy people across ages. Alongside a J-beta primer mix, a sample-barcoded 5' primer served in a second PCR lasting roughly 7 to 12 cycles. TCRdb analysed the 5' RACE reads with MiXCR anew, one entry per CDR3 protein. The data show just under 750,000 distinct CDR3 sequences, 22% seen once. The specimen sequenced was blood. The origin of the receptors is a man between 65 and 85 years old in good health.

This clonotype was seen only once. The chain uses TRBV28 and TRBJ2-3, with TRBD1 as a possible D gene (5 bases). The J call could be wrong; TRBJ1-5 is a better fit for the DNA end. Germline V gene sequence: CDR1 MDHEN, CDR2 SYDVKM. This CDR3 contains 15 residues. The CDR3 region is CASSGTGGFQYTQHF. Here the CDR3 DNA reads TGTGCCAGCAGTGGGACTGGCGGGTTTCAATATACGCAGCATTTT.

This chain joins TRBV20-1 and TRBJ1-1, with D perhaps TRBD1 (5 bases). There are 15 residues in the CDR3. CDR1 and CDR2 (germline): DFQATT, SNEGSKA (reference sequence). The V gene lost 2 bases and the J gene lost 1 base, with 14 bases spanning the gap. The CDR3 nucleotides read TGCAGTGCTAGAAGGTATCGGGGGGAGAACACTGAAGCTTTCTTT. Its protein is CSARRYRGENTEAFF.

In this sample, this clonotype turned up a few times. V usage is TRBV12-3 or TRBV12-4 and J usage is TRBJ1-2; TRBD1 is a possible D gene (6 bases). The V end lost 4 bases, the J end lost 8 bases, and 8 bases lay between the germline ends. The CDR3 is 11 amino acids. CDR3 in DNA: TGTGCCAGCAGTTCAGGGGAGGGCTACACCTTC. The encoded protein is CASSSGEGYTF.

The count of this clonotype is one. One junction end disagrees with the germline gene, perhaps due to a read error. The chain recombines TRBV12-3 or TRBV12-4 with TRBJ1-1; D is unresolved. This CDR3 spans 14 amino acids. CDR3 DNA sequence: TGTGCCGGCAGTTTAGACACTATGAACACTGAAGCTTTCTTT. Its protein is CAGSLDTMNTEAFF.

The chain couples TRBV18 to TRBJ2-3; 10 bases agree with TRBD2. CDR1 is KGHSH and CDR2 is LQKENI in the germline V gene. The CDR3 totals 18 residues. V dropped 6 bases and J dropped 3; count of bases not matched to a gene: 15. Written as DNA, the CDR3 is TGTGCCAGCTCTCTCCTTGGGTCTAGCGGGAGAGGGACAGATACGCAGTATTTT. Translation: CASSLLGSSGRGTDTQYF.

This clonotype was found many times. V usage is TRBV12-3 or TRBV12-4 and J usage is TRBJ1-5, with a tentative D call TRBD1 (6 bases). The length of the CDR3 is 15 residues. The V and J ends lost 6 bases and 0 bases respectively, with 12 bases between them. Here the CDR3 DNA reads TGTGCCAGCAGCTTGGACAGTAATAGCAATCAGCCCCAGCATTTT. Protein product: CASSLDSNSNQPQHF.

This clonotype has just a few counts. This chain's CDR3 is CASSADRENSPLHF. CDR3 coding DNA: TGTGCCAGCTCCGCGGACAGAGAAAATTCACCCCTCCACTTT. This chain links TRBV6-6 with TRBJ1-6, with a tentative D call TRBD1 (6 bases). Trimming shortened V by 8 bases and J by 7 bases, and 15 bases separated the two germline ends. CDR1 MNHNY and CDR2 SVGAGI come from the germline V gene (reference sequence). There are 14 residues in the CDR3.

In its sample, this clonotype was seen a few times. The chain has TRBV2 and TRBJ1-1, with D tentatively TRBD1 (6 bases). Trimming removed 6 bases at V and 0 bases at J, with 8 bases between. CDR3 length: 13 amino acids. CDR1 is SNHLY and CDR2 is FYNNEI in the germline V gene. CDR3 protein: CASRKGVNTEAFF. The CDR3 bases are TGTGCCAGCAGGAAGGGGGTGAACACTGAAGCTTTCTTT.

Only a few counts were recorded for this clonotype. The chain recombines TRBV12-3 or TRBV12-4 with TRBJ1-4; tentatively, D is TRBD1 (5 bases). This CDR3 is built from 15 residues. Trimming took off 1 base at V and 7 bases at J, with 13 bases between the two ends. In DNA form, the CDR3 reads TGTGCCAGCAGTTTAGGTTCCGGGGGGGGTGAAAAACTGTTTTTT. Its protein is CASSLGSGGGEKLFF.

The chain uses TRBV20-1 and TRBJ2-1; TRBD2 matches at 11 bases. The V gene's germline CDR1 is DFQATT and CDR2 SNEGSKA (reference sequence). CDR3 length: 16 residues. V was pared by 0 bases and J by 7 bases, with 8 bases of the junction left unmatched. The CDR3 sequence: CSARDWLAGGLNEQFF. CDR3 coding DNA: TGCAGTGCTAGAGATTGGCTAGCGGGAGGTCTGAATGAGCAGTTCTTC.

This clonotype has at least ten counts. This chain links TRBV2 with TRBJ2-7; a weak D match, TRBD1 (7 bases). Trimming removed 1 base from V and 6 bases from J, with 13 bases in between. Germline lookup yields CDR1 SNHLY and CDR2 FYNNEI. The CDR3 spans 14 residues. CDR3 region: CASSEVGQGGEQYF. The CDR3 bases are TGTGCCAGCAGTGAAGTGGGTCAGGGGGGCGAGCAGTACTTC.

The chain recombines TRBV7-2 with TRBJ2-1; no clear D gene. There are 15 residues in the CDR3. V dropped 1 base and J dropped 12 bases, with 19 bases sitting between them. The germline V gene has CDR1 SGHTA and CDR2 FQGNSA. The CDR3, as DNA: TGTGCCAGCAGCTTAGAGTCAATGGTACGCGGCGGGCAGTTCTTC. Translated, it gives CASSLESMVRGGQFF.

The CDR3 region is CAISERGLAGSTDTQYF. DNA of the CDR3: TGTGCCATCAGTGAGAGGGGACTAGCGGGGAGCACAGATACGCAGTATTTT. The V gene is TRBV10-3, the J gene TRBJ2-3; 13 nucleotides line up with TRBD2. J lost 0 bases, V lost 2 bases, and 2 bases had no gene match. The CDR3 extends over 17 amino acids. Germline CDR1 ENHRY, CDR2 SYGVKD.

This clonotype was detected many times. This chain connects TRBV6-5 to TRBJ2-5; 11 positions agree with TRBD2. The tail of the sequence fits TRBJ2-1 better, so the J call may be wrong. This CDR3 spans 16 amino acids. The germline V gene encodes CDR1 MNHEY and CDR2 SVGAGI. The CDR3 region is CASSYSGLAGGGEQFF. The CDR3 nucleotides are TGTGCCAGCAGTTACTCTGGGCTAGCGGGAGGTGGGGAGCAGTTCTTC.

This clonotype was detected only a few times. The gene calls are TRBV20-1 and TRBJ2-7, with D maybe TRBD1 (7 bases). This CDR3 has 14 amino acids. Germline V lookup: CDR1 DFQATT, CDR2 SNEGSKA (reference sequence). V dropped 4 bases and J dropped 2 bases, with 15 bases sitting between them. The CDR3 here is CSAKGGTAPYEQYF. DNA of the CDR3: TGCAGTGCTAAAGGGGGGACAGCACCCTACGAGCAGTACTTC.

J is TRBJ1-3 and V is TRBV28; D is possibly TRBD1 (5 bases). The germline gives CDR1 MDHEN, CDR2 SYDVKM. The V and J ends lost 8 bases and 0 bases respectively, with 26 bases between them. The CDR3 loop spans 19 amino acids. The CDR3 nucleotides are TGTGCCAGCTCAACCGGGCAGGGTCTTGGTAGGGGCTCTGGAAACACCATATATTTT. Its protein product is CASSTGQGLGRGSGNTIYF.

This clonotype was seen repeatedly, ten times or more. The chain is built from TRBV3-1 and TRBJ1-2, with D possibly being TRBD1 (5 bases). This CDR3 contains 15 residues. CDR1 and CDR2 (germline): LGHDT, YNNKEL (reference sequence). Trimming removed 0 bases at V and 5 bases at J, with 13 bases between. CDR3 amino acids: CASSQDFRTTYGYTF. The CDR3 bases are TGTGCCAGCAGCCAAGATTTTCGGACAACTTATGGCTACACCTTC.

This clonotype was counted many times. The chain is built from TRBV29-1 and TRBJ1-2; D is ambiguous. Germline lookup yields CDR1 SQVTM and CDR2 ANQGSEA. This CDR3 is 12 amino acids long. The ends were cut back, 4 bases at V and 1 base at J, with 7 bases in the middle. Here the CDR3 DNA reads TGCAGCGTTGGCACAGATAACTATGGCTACACCTTC. This gives the protein CSVGTDNYGYTF.

This clonotype was detected ten times or more. V and J are TRBV29-1 and TRBJ2-4; 10 nucleotides agree with TRBD1. The CDR3 extends over 15 amino acids. Per the germline V gene, CDR1 is SQVTM and CDR2 is ANQGSEA. J lost 7 bases, V lost 3 bases, and 9 bases had no gene match. CDR3 sequence reads: CSVEGGQGMSNIQYF. In DNA, the CDR3 is TGCAGCGTTGAGGGGGGACAGGGGATGAGTAACATTCAGTACTTC.

The chain couples TRBV7-9 to TRBJ2-3; D gene uncertain. Germline V gene data show CDR1 as SEHNR and CDR2 as FQNEAQ (reference sequence). With 2 bases removed from V and 5 bases from J, the gap between germline ends came to 8 bases. This CDR3 contains 13 residues. The CDR3 bases are TGTGCCAGCAGCTTAATTTTGATAGATACGCAGTATTTT. Amino acids: CASSLILIDTQYF.

This clonotype was seen at least ten times. The chain combines TRBV3-1 with TRBJ2-2, with D unresolved. Germline CDR1 LGHDT, CDR2 YNNKEL (reference sequence). The V gene lost 0 bases and the J gene lost 6 bases, with 8 bases spanning the gap. This CDR3 comprises 14 residues. This chain's CDR3 is CASSQDVRPGELFF. CDR3 DNA sequence: TGTGCCAGCAGCCAAGACGTTAGGCCCGGGGAGCTGTTTTTT.

This chain joins TRBV27 and TRBJ2-3; 10 bases are a match to TRBD2. In germline, CDR1 is MNHEY, CDR2 SMNVEV (reference sequence). This CDR3 contains 12 residues. V lost 4 bases to trimming and J lost 13 bases; unmatched junction nucleotides: 5. CDR3 region: CASSSLAGEKYF. The CDR3 DNA follows: TGTGCCAGCAGTTCCCTAGCGGGGGAGAAGTATTTT.

The table lists this clonotype with a few counts. V gene TRBV15 combines with J gene TRBJ2-6; TRBD2 matches at 9 bases. The V segment lost 1 base and the J segment 0 bases; nucleotides outside the gene matches: 1. The CDR3 is 17 residues long. The V gene's germline CDR1 is LNHNV and CDR2 YYDKDF (reference sequence). The CDR3 region is CATSRASGASGANVLTF. The CDR3 DNA follows: TGTGCCACCAGCAGAGCTAGCGGGGCCTCTGGGGCCAACGTCCTGACTTTC.

The rearrangement joins TRBV18 to TRBJ1-2; 8 bases are a match to TRBD1. The V gene's germline CDR1 is KGHSH and CDR2 LQKENI. CDR3 length: 15 amino acids. The trim removed 2 bases at V and 4 bases at J, leaving 6 bases unmatched. The DNA for the CDR3 is TGTGCCAGCTCACCAGACGACAGGGGAGGCTATGGCTACACCTTC. It specifies CASSPDDRGGYGYTF.